This T cell receptor beta chain was retrieved from a study of T cells expressing NK-cell markers. About the study: In sorted CD3+CD56+NKG2C+, CD3+CD56+NKG2C- and CD3+CD56-NKG2C+ T cells, TCR beta repertoires were obtained. Study-level points and caveats: Once again these clonotypes came out on top in the CD3+CD56-NKG2C+ fraction of four donors. Of CD8+ T cells, roughly 1.0-7.0% belonged to dominant NKG2C+ clonotypes in roughly six donors.

In generating TCR beta cDNA, 5'RACE template switching with UMIs was used. For each CDR3 protein, TCRdb gives one entry from its re-call of the 5' RACE reads, without DNA. The specimen's table records approximately 420,000 distinct CDR3 sequences. Germline V gives CDR1 SEHNR, CDR2 FQNEAQ (reference sequence). The CDR3 has 15 amino acids. Points on this clonotype: As yet, its antigen is unknown.

The TCR originated in a woman aged 50 to 60 in good health. The genes are TRBV7-9 and TRBJ1-1; no DNA is available, so the TRBD1 call from TCRdb remains unchecked. The sequenced sample consisted of blood T cells: a sorted CD56 or NKG2C T cell subset, CD4+ or CD8+ T cells, or bulk PBMC T cells (not recorded which). The CDR3 reads CASSLGTGEGTEAFF. The entire variable domain, with the rest obtained from reference TRBV7-9 and TRBJ1-1, is as follows: DTGVSQNPRHKITKRGQNVTFRCDPISEHNRLYWYRQTLGQGPEFLTYFQNEAQLEKSRLLSDRFSAERPKGSFSTLEIQRTEQGDSAMYLCASSLGTGEGTEAFFGQGTRLTVV.